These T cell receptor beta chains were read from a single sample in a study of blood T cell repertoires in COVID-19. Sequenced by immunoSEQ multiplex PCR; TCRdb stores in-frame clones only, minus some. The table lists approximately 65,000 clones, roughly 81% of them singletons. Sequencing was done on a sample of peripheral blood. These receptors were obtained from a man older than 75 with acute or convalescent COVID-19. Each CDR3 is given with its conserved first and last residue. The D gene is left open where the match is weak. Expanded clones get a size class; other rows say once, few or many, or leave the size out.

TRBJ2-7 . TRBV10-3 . CAISTGPNYEQYF TGTGCCATCAGTACAGGACCTAACTACGAGCAGTACTTC
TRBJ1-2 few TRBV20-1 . CSARTDYGYTF TGCAGTGCAAGGACAGACTATGGCTACACCTTC
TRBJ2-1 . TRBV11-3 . CASSSSGAYNEQFF TGTGCCAGCAGCTCGAGCGGAGCCTACAATGAGCAGTTCTTC
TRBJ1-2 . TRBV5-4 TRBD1 CASSFAGQNYGYTF TGTGCCAGCAGCTTTGCGGGACAGAACTATGGCTACACCTTC
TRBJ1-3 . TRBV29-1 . CSVLESGNTIYF TGCAGCGTTTTGGAGTCTGGAAACACCATATATTTT
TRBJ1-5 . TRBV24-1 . CATSGEAGPQHF TGTGCCACCAGTGGGGAGGCTGGGCCCCAGCATTTT
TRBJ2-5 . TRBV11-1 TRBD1 CASSSNPGTEETQYF TGTGCCAGCAGCTCTAACCCGGGGACAGAAGAGACCCAGTACTTC
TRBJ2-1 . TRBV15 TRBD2 CATSATSGGGEQFF TGTGCCACCAGCGCGACTAGCGGGGGAGGTGAGCAGTTCTTC
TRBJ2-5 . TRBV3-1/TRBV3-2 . CASSQGQLQETQYF TGTGCCAGCAGCCAAGGTCAACTCCAAGAGACCCAGTACTTC
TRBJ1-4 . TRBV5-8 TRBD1 CASNYRGLGEKLFF TGTGCCAGCAACTACAGGGGGCTTGGTGAAAAACTGTTTTTT
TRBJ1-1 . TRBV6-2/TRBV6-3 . CASSLHEGRSTEAFF TGTGCCAGCAGTCTCCATGAGGGTAGGAGCACTGAAGCTTTCTTT
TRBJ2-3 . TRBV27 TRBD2 CASSSGLAGAGTDTQYF TGTGCCAGCAGTAGCGGACTAGCGGGGGCTGGCACAGATACGCAGTATTTT
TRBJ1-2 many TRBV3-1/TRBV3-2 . CASSQGHGYTF TGTGCCAGCAGCCAGGGGCATGGCTACACCTTC
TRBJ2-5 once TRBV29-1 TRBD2 CSASLAGERETQYF TGCAGCGCGTCCTTAGCGGGGGAGCGGGAGACCCAGTACTTC
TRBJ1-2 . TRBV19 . CASSFGDSVGYTF TGTGCCAGTAGCTTTGGAGACTCCGTCGGCTACACCTTC
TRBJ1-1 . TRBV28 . CATQSGTPEGNTEAFF TGTGCCACCCAATCCGGGACTCCCGAGGGAAACACTGAAGCTTTCTTT
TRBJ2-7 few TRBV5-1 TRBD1 CASSLDGTGYEQYF TGCGCCAGCAGCTTGGACGGGACAGGGTACGAGCAGTACTTC
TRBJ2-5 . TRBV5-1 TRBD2 CASSSTSGEETQYF TGCGCCAGCAGCTCGACTAGCGGGGAAGAGACCCAGTACTTC
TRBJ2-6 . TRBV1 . CTSSQDLRGGARGANVLTF TGCACCAGCAGCCAAGATCTTAGGGGGGGGGCCCGTGGGGCCAACGTCCTGACTTTC
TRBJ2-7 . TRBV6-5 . CASSSQYYEQYF TGTGCCAGCAGTTCGCAGTACTACGAGCAGTACTTC
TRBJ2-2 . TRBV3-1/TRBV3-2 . CASSPREQPTGELFF TGTGCCAGCAGCCCGAGGGAACAGCCCACCGGGGAGCTGTTTTTT
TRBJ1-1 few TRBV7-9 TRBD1 CASRQGSNTEAFF TGTGCCAGCCGACAGGGCTCGAACACTGAAGCTTTCTTT
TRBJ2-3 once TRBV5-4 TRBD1 CASSSTGASTDTQYF TGTGCCAGCAGCTCAACAGGGGCTAGCACAGATACGCAGTATTTT
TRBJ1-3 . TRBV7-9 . CASRGGRSGNTIYF TGTGCCAGCAGAGGGGGTCGCTCTGGAAACACCATATATTTT
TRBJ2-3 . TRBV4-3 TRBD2 CASSQGTSGGGRGTDTQYF TGCGCCAGCAGCCAGGGAACTAGCGGGGGGGGTCGAGGCACAGATACGCAGTATTTT
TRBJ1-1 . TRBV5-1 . CASSLYRVANTEAFF TGCGCCAGCAGCTTGTACAGGGTAGCGAACACTGAAGCTTTCTTT
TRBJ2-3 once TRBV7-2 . CASSFTGQPTDTQYF TGTGCCAGCAGCTTCACCGGACAGCCCACAGATACGCAGTATTTT
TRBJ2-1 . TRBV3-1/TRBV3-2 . CASSPYNEQFF TGTGCCAGCAGCCCGTACAATGAGCAGTTCTTC
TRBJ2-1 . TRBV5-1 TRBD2 CASSLVRASGGNEQFF TGCGCCAGCAGCTTGGTCCGGGCTAGCGGGGGCAATGAGCAGTTCTTC
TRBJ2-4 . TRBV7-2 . CASRLDRGIQYF TGTGCCAGTCGACTAGATCGAGGCATTCAGTACTTC
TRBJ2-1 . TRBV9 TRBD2 CASSVTLAGVEQFF TGTGCCAGCAGCGTGACCCTAGCGGGAGTTGAGCAGTTCTTC
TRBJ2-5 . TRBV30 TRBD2 CAWRLASETQYF TGTGCCTGGAGACTAGCGTCCGAGACCCAGTACTTC
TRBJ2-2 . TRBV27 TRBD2 CASSTGLGALPGELFF TGTGCCAGCAGTACCGGACTAGGGGCTCTCCCCGGGGAGCTGTTTTTT
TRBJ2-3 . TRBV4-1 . CASSRGVTDTQYF TGCGCCAGCAGCCGGGGGGTCACAGATACGCAGTATTTT
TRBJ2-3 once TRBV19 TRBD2 CASKGLAGVHRTDTQYF TGTGCCAGTAAGGGACTAGCGGGAGTGCATCGCACAGATACGCAGTATTTT
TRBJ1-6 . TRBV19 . CASSIGTRDSPLHF TGTGCCAGTAGTATCGGGACACGGGATTCACCCCTCCACTTT
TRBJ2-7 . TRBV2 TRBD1 CASSTGTGGLAEQYF TGTGCCAGCAGCACCGGGACAGGTGGCCTGGCCGAGCAGTACTTC
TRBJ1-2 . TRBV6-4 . CASSDSFGASKSSSYGYTF TGTGCCAGCAGTGACTCTTTCGGAGCATCGAAATCATCGTCCTATGGCTACACCTTC
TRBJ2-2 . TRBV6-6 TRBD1 CASSWGTGGPGELFF TGTGCCAGCAGCTGGGGGACAGGGGGTCCCGGGGAGCTGTTTTTT
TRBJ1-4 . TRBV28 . CASIPVGGQTEKLFF TGTGCCAGCATCCCAGTGGGGGGGCAAACTGAAAAACTGTTTTTT
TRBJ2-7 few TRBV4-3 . CASSQEEGYEQYF TGCGCCAGCAGCCAAGAGGAGGGATACGAGCAGTACTTC
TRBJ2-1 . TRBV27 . CASRRVGASSYNEQFF TGTGCCAGCAGGCGTGTGGGGGCGAGCTCCTACAATGAGCAGTTCTTC
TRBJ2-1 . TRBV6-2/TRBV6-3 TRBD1 CASSRDPGGQGINEQFF TGTGCCAGCAGCAGGGACCCCGGGGGACAGGGGATCAATGAGCAGTTCTTC
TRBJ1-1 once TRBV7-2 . CASSQQGGTEAFF TGTGCCAGCAGCCAACAGGGCGGGACTGAAGCTTTCTTT
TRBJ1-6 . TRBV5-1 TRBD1 CASSFTGTGDSPLHF TGCGCCAGCAGCTTTACCGGGACAGGAGACTCACCCCTCCACTTT
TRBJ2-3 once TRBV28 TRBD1 CASSTSGGGTDTQYF TGTGCCAGCAGTACGTCAGGGGGCGGCACAGATACGCAGTATTTT
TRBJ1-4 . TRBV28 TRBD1 CASRSEQGKLEKLFF TGTGCCAGCAGGTCCGAACAGGGGAAACTTGAAAAACTGTTTTTT
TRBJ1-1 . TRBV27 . CASSLLREETEAFF TGTGCCAGCAGTTTATTGAGGGAGGAAACTGAAGCTTTCTTT
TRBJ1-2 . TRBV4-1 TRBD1 CASSQGEGAGWGYTF TGCGCCAGCAGCCAAGGAGAGGGGGCCGGGTGGGGCTACACCTTC
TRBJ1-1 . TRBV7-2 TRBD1 CASSPGPGTGGYTEAFF TGTGCCAGCAGCCCCGGTCCCGGGACAGGGGGCTACACTGAAGCTTTCTTT